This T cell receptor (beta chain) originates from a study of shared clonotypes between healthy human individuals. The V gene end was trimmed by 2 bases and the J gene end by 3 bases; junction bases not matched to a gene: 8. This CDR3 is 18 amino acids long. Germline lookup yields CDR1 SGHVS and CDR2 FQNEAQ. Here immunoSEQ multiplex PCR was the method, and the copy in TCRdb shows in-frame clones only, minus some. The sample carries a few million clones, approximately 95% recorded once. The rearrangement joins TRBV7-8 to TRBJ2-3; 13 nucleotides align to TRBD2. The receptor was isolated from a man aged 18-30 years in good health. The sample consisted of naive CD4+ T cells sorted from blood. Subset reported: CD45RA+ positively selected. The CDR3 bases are TGTGCCAGCAGCTTAAGGGGACTAGCGGGGCCTGGGACAGATACGCAGTATTTT. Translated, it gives CASSLRGLAGPGTDTQYF.